The clone carrying this T cell receptor (beta chain) was picked up a small number of times. The target antigen is unknown. From the 5' RACE reads, TCRdb called clonotypes with MiXCR, one entry per CDR3 protein. The sample carries 400,000 or so distinct CDR3 sequences, roughly 10% recorded once. Germline V gene lookup returns CDR1 SGHTA and CDR2 FQGNSA. Trimming cost V 7 bases and J 8 bases, with 22 bases left between them. The CDR3 sequence is 15 residues long. These data belong to a study of T cells after yellow fever vaccination. The study's findings and limits: Clonotype sharing between CD4 and CD8 compartments was small. A faster peak, day 5 versus 15, was reached by the weaker secondary response. After the booster, 96% of CD4 and more than 85% of CD8 primary-response clones were re-detected.

The source was PBMCs, collected on the day of the first yellow fever vaccination. This sequence was found in a man younger than 30 who received the YFV17D yellow fever vaccine. V usage is TRBV7-2 and J usage is TRBJ2-3, with D perhaps TRBD1 or TRBD2 (6 bases each). CDR3 bases: TGTGCCAGCACGAGGGGGGCCGGAGGTAGGGGTACGCAGTATTTT. This encodes CASTRGAGGRGTQYF.